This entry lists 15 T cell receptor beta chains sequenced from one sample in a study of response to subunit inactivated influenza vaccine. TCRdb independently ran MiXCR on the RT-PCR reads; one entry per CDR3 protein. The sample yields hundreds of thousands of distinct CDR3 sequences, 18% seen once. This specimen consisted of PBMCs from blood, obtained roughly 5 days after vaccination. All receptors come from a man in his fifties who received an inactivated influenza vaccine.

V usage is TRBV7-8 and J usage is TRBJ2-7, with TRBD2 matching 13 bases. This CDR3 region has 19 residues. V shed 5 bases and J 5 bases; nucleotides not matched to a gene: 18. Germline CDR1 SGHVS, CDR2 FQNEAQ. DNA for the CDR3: TGTGCCAGCAGCACCCGACTAGCGGGGGGCCTTGTTCGATTACACGAGCAGTACTTC. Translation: CASSTRLAGGLVRLHEQYF.

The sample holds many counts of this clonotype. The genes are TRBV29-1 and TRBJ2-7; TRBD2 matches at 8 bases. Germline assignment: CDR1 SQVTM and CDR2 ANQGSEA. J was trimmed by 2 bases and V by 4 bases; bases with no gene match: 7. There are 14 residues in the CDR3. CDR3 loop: CSVGEAGGAYEQYF. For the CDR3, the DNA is TGCAGCGTTGGGGAGGCGGGAGGTGCCTACGAGCAGTACTTC.

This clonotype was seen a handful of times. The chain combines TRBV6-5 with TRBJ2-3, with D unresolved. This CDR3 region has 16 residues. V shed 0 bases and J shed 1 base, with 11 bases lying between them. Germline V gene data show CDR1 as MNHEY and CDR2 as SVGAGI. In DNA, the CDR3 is TGTGCCAGCAGTTACTCAGTCAGCGACGGCACAGATACGCAGTATTTT. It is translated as CASSYSVSDGTDTQYF.

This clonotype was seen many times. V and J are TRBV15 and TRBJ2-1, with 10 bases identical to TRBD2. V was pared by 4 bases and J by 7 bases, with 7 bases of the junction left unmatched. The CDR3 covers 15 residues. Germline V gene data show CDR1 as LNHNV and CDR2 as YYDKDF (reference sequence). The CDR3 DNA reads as TGTGCCACCAGCAAGCGGGGGGGCCCTAAAAATGAGCAGTTCTTC. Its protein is CATSKRGGPKNEQFF.

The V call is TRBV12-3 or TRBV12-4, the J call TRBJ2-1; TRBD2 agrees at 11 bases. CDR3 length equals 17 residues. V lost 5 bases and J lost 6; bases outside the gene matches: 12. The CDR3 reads CASSLWSSGRILNEQFF. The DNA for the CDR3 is TGTGCCAGCAGTCTATGGTCTAGCGGGAGGATCCTCAATGAGCAGTTCTTC.

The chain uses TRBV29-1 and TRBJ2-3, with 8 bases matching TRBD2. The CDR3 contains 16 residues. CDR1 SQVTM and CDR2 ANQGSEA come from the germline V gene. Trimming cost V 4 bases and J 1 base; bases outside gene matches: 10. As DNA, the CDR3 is TGCAGCGTTGGAGGCCTTTTAGCGGGACGCACAGATACGCAGTATTTT. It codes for CSVGGLLAGRTDTQYF.

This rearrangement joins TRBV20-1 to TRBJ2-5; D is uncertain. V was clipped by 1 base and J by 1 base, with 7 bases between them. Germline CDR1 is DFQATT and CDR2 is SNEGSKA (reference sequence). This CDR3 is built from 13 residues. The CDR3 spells CSARGRSQETQYF. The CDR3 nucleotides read TGCAGTGCTAGAGGACGGTCCCAAGAGACCCAGTACTTC.

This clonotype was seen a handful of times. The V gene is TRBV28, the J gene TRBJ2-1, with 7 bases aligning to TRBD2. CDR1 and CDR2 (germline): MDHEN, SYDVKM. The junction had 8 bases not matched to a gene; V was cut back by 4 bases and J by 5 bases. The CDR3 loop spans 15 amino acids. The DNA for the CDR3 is TGTGCCAGCAGTTCCCCAGCGGGGAACCACAATGAGCAGTTCTTC. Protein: CASSSPAGNHNEQFF.

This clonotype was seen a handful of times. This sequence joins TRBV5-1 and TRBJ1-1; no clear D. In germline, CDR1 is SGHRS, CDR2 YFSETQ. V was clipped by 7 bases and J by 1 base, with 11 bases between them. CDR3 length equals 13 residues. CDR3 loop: CASRLVGNTEAFF. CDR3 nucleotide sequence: TGCGCCAGCCGCCTGGTCGGGAACACTGAAGCTTTCTTT.

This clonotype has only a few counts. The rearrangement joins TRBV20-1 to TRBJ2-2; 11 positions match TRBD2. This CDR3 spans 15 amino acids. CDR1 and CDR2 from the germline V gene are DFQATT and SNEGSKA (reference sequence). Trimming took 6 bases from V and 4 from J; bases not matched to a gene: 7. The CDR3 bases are TGCAGTGCCAGCGGACTAGCGGGCTTCACCGGGGAGCTGTTTTTT. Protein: CSASGLAGFTGELFF.

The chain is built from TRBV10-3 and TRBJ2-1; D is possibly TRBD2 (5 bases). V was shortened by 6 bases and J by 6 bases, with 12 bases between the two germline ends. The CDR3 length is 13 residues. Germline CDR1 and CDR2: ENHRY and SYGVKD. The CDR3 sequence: CAISSRGANEQFF. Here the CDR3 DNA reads TGTGCCATCAGCAGCCGGGGAGCCAATGAGCAGTTCTTC.

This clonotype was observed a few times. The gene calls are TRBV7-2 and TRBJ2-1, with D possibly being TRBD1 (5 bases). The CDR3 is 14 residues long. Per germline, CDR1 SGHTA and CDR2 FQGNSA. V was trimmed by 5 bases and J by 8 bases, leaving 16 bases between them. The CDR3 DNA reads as TGTGCCAGCAGCCCCTCGCAGGGTATTTATGAGCAGTTCTTC. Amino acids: CASSPSQGIYEQFF. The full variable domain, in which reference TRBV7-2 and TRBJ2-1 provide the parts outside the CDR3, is GAGVSQSPSNKVTEKGKDVELRCDPISGHTALYWYRQSLGQGLEFLIYFQGNSAPDKSGLPSDRFSAERTGGSVSTLTIQRTQQEDSAVYLCASSPSQGIYEQFFGPGTRLTVL.

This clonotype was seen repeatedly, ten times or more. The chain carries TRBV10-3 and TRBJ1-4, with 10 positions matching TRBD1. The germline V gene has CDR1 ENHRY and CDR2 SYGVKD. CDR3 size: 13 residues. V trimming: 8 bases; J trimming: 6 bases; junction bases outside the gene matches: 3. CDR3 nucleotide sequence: TGTGCCATCGGGGGGACAGGGGATGAAAAACTGTTTTTT. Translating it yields CAIGGTGDEKLFF.

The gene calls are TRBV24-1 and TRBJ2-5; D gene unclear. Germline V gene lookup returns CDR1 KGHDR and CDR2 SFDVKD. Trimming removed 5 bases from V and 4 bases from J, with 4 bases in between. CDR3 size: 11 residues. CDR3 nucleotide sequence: TGTGCCACCAGTGCTGGAGAGACCCAGTACTTC. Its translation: CATSAGETQYF.

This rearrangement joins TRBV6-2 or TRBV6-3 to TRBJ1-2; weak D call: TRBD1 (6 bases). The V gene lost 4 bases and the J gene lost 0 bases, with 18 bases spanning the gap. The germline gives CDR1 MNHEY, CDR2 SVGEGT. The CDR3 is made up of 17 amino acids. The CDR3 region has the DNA TGTGCCAGCAGTTGGGATTTGGGGGCGCGGGCTAACTATGGCTACACCTTC. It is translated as CASSWDLGARANYGYTF.